Shown below are 2 T cell receptor beta chains from a single sample sequenced in a study of Ad26.COV2.S vaccination and SARS-CoV-2 variants listed by TCRdb under 2021. The library relied on the immunoSEQ multiplex PCR assay. Held by TCRdb, this immuneACCESS table contains in-frame sequences only and omits some clones. Under half of the omission traces to an unresolved V gene where checked; the cause of the rest is unknown. The sample records 150,000 to 200,000 clones, around 85% of which are singletons. The ten biggest clones cover about 5.5% of the sample. Taken with the paper, the label for time point translates to: individuals recovered from natural SARS-CoV-2 infection. Source: peripheral blood, taken after recovery from COVID-19. These receptors were collected from a human donor who had recovered from COVID-19.

The chain links TRBV3-1 (or the pseudogene TRBV3-2) to TRBJ1-1; TRBD1 agrees at 8 bases. J was trimmed by 8 bases and V by 4 bases; bases with no gene match: 9. The germline CDR1 and CDR2 sequences are LGHDT and YNNKEL (reference sequence). There are 14 residues in the CDR3. CDR3 protein: CASSRIHRGEEAFF. CDR3 nucleotide sequence: TGTGCCAGCAGCCGCATTCACAGGGGGGAGGAAGCTTTCTTT.

The chain couples TRBV29-1 to TRBJ2-5; TRBD1 agrees at 10 bases. V was clipped by 7 bases and J by 5 bases; unmatched bases: 7. The germline CDR1 and CDR2 sequences are SQVTM and ANQGSEA. The length of the CDR3 is 13 residues. This chain's CDR3 is CSGAGQGLETQYF. CDR3 in DNA: TGCAGCGGGGCGGGACAGGGGTTGGAGACCCAGTACTTC.